This TCR beta chain was retrieved from a study of OX40 agonist ivuxolimab in advanced cancers. Whole-study context: With ivuxolimab, an agonistic anti-OX40 (CD134) antibody, patients were treated. Those enrolled were about 80% male, with a mean age of approximately 60 years and ages from roughly 20 to 85. Study results and caveats: Relative to CD4+, CD8+ T cells held more expanded clones on average. Both CD4+ and CD8+ T cell populations in blood had undergone clonal expansion by week 6 at 0.1 to 3.0 mg/kg.

Germline CDR1 SQVTM, CDR2 ANQGSEA. CDR3 length: 12 residues. The ends were cut back, 4 bases at V and 3 bases at J, with 9 bases in the middle. To note about this clone: Antigen unknown.

Using immunoSEQ multiplex PCR, the repertoire was profiled, and TCRdb retains in-frame clones only, with some absent. The table shows fewer than 70,000 clones, with around 93% occurring only once. The TCR was taken from an adult with an advanced solid tumor such as melanoma, head and neck, liver or kidney cancer. The genes are TRBV29-1 and TRBJ1-2, with D perhaps matching TRBD1 (5 bases). The material was CD4+ or CD8+ T cells sorted from blood, obtained in a trial of the OX40 agonist ivuxolimab. CDR3 residues: CSVVGADYGYTF. DNA of the CDR3: TGCAGCGTTGTAGGGGCTGACTATGGCTACACCTTC.